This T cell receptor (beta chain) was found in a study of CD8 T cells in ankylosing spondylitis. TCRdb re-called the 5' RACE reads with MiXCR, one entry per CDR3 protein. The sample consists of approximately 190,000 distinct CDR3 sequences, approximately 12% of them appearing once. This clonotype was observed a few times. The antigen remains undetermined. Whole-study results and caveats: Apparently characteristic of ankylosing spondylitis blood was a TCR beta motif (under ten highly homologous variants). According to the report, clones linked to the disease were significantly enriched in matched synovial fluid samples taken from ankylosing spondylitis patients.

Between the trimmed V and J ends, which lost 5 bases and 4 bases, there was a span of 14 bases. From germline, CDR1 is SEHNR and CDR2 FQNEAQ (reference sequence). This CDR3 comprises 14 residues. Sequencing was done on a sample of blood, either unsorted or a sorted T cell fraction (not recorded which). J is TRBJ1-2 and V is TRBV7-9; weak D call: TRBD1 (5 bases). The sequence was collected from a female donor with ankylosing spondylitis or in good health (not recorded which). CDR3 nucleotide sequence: TGTGCCAGCAGCGATGTCCCGGGGGGCTATGGCTACACCTTC. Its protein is CASSDVPGGYGYTF.